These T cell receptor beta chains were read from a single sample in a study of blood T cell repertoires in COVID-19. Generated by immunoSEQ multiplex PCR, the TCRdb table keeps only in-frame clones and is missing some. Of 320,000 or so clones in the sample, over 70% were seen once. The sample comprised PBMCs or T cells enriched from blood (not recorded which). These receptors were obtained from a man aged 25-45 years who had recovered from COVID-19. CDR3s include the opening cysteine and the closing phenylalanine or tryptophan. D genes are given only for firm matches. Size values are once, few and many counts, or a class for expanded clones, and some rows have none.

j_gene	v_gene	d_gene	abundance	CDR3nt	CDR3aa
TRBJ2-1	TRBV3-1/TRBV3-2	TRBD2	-	TGTGCCAGCAGCCCTTATAGCGGGGGGGCTTACGATGAGCAGTTCTTC	CASSPYSGGAYDEQFF
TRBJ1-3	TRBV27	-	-	TGTGCCAGCAGTTTATTCCCCCGACCCCAGGGCGCAATAGGACCGAGAGGAAACACCATATATTTT	CASSLFPRPQGAIGPRGNTIYF
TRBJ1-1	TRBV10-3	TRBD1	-	TGTGCCATCACTGGGAGGCAGGGGGCCACTGAAGCTTTCTTT	CAITGRQGATEAFF
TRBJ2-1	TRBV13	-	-	TGTGCCAGCAGCCTTCCGGGCTACAATGAGCAGTTCTTC	CASSLPGYNEQFF
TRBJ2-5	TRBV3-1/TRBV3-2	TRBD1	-	TGTGCCAGCAGCCAAGAGGCATCGGACAGGGGGCGGGAGACCCAGTACTTC	CASSQEASDRGRETQYF
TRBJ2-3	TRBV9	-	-	TGTGCCAGCAGTGGGGGGACTAGCACAGATACGCAGTATTTT	CASSGGTSTDTQYF
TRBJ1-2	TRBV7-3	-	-	TGTGCCAGCAGCTTTGCCCGGGACTTTCGGAGCTACACCTTC	CASSFARDFRSYTF
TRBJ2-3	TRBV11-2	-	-	TGTGCCAGCAGCCATCACAGGGGCACAGATACGCAGTATTTT	CASSHHRGTDTQYF
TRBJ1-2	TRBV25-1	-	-	TGTGCCAGCAGCGGAGGCAGGGGCTACACCTTC	CASSGGRGYTF
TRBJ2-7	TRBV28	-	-	TGTGCCAGCAGTGGGGACATGATGAGGCAGTACTTC	CASSGDMMRQYF
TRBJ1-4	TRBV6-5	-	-	TGTGCCAGCAGTTACACAGGAAATGAAAAACTGTTTTTT	CASSYTGNEKLFF
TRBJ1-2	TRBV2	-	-	TGTGCCAGCACTATAAATTTGAACTATGGCTACACCTTC	CASTINLNYGYTF
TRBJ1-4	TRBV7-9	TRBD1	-	TGTGCCAGCAGCTTAAGCCACAGGGGGTCCCCTAATGAAAAACTGTTTTTT	CASSLSHRGSPNEKLFF
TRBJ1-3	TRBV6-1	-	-	TGTGCCAGCAGTGAACTCGGACAGACAAACACCATATATTTT	CASSELGQTNTIYF
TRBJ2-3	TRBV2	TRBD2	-	TGTGCCAGCAGGTCCCCTAGCGGGGGGGGCACAGATACGCAGTATTTT	CASRSPSGGGTDTQYF
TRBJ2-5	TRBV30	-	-	TGTGCCTGGAACCTACAGGGTTCCCAGACCCAGTACTTC	CAWNLQGSQTQYF
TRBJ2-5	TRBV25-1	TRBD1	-	TGTGCCAGCAGTGACCTCGGACAGGGCCAAGAGACCCAGTACTTC	CASSDLGQGQETQYF
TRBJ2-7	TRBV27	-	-	TGTGCCAGCAGTCCAACTAGCCCCACCGTGGTGGGGAGCTCCTACGAGCAGTACTTC	CASSPTSPTVVGSSYEQYF
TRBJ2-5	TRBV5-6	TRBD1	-	TGTGCCAGCAGCTTGGAGGCGGGGACAGGAGAGACCCAGTACTTC	CASSLEAGTGETQYF
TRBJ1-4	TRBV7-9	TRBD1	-	TGTGCCAGCAGCTTAGTGGGGACAGCTAATGAAAAACTGTTTTTT	CASSLVGTANEKLFF
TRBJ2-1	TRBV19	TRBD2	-	TGTGCCAGTAGTATTCTAGCGGGCTACAATGAGCAGTTCTTC	CASSILAGYNEQFF
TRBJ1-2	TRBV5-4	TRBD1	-	TGTGCCAGCAGCTTAGACAGGGGTGGTTATGGCTACACCTTC	CASSLDRGGYGYTF
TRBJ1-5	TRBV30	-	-	TGTGCCTGGAGAGGACAGCCTTCAGGGCCCCAGCATTTT	CAWRGQPSGPQHF
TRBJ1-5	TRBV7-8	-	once	TGTGCCAGCAGCTTAGATCGGGTGGGCAATCAGCCCCAGCATTTT	CASSLDRVGNQPQHF
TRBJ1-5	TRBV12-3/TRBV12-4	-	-	TGTGCCAGCAGTCCAGGGGCTAATCAGCCCCAGCATTTT	CASSPGANQPQHF
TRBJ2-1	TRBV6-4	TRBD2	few	TGTGCCAGCAGTGACGGGACTAGCGGGGGGAATGAGCAGTTCTTC	CASSDGTSGGNEQFF
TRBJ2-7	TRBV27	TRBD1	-	TGTGCCAGCAGTCCACCGAACAGGGGTAAATACGAGCAGTACTTC	CASSPPNRGKYEQYF
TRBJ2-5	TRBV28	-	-	TGTGCCAGCAGTTCATTCCTCGACAGTCAAGAGACCCAGTACTTC	CASSSFLDSQETQYF
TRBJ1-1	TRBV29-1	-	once	TGCAGCGTTAGGGGATGGAACACTGAAGCTTTCTTT	CSVRGWNTEAFF
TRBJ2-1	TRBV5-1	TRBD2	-	TGCGCCAGCAGCGAGACTAGCGGGGGGGACTCCTACAATGAGCAGTTCTTC	CASSETSGGDSYNEQFF
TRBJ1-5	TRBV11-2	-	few	TGTGCCAGCAGCTTAGAACAGGATCAGCCCCAGCATTTT	CASSLEQDQPQHF